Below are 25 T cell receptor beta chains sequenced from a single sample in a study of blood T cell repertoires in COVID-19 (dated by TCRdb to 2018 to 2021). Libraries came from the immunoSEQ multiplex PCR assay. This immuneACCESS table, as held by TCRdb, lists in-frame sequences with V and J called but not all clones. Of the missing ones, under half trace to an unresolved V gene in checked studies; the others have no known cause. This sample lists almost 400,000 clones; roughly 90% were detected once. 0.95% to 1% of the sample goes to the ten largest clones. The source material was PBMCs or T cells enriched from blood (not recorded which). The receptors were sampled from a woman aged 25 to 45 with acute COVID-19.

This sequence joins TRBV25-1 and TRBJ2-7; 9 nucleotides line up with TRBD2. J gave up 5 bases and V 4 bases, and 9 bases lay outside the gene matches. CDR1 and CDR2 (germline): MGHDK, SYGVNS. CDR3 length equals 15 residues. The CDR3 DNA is TGTGCCAGCAGTGGAGCGACCGGGACTAGCCACGAGCAGTACTTC. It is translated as CASSGATGTSHEQYF.

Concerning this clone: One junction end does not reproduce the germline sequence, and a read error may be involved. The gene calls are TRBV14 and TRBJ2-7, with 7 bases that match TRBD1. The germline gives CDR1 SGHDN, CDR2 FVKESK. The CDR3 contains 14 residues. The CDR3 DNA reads TGTGCCAGCAGCCAAGACAGGGGGATTTTGGCAGCGGACTTC. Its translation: CASSQDRGILAADF.

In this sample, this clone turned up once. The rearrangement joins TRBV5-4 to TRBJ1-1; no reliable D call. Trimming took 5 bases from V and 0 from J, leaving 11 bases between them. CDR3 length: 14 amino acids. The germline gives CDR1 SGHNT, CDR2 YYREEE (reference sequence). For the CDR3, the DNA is TGTGCCAGCAGGATGGAGGGCATGAACACTGAAGCTTTCTTT. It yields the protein CASRMEGMNTEAFF.

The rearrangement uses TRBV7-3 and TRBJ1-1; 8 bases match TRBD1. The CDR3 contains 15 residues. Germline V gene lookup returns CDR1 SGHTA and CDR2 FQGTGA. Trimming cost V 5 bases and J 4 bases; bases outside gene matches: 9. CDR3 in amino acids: CASSPSDRGATEAFF. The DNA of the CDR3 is TGTGCCAGCAGCCCTTCCGACAGGGGTGCCACTGAAGCTTTCTTT.

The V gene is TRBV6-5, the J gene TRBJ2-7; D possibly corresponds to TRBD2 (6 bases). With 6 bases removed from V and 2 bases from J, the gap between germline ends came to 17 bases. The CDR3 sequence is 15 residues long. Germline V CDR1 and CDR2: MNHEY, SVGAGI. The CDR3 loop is CASRGDWAEPYEQYF. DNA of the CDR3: TGTGCCAGCAGGGGGGACTGGGCGGAGCCCTACGAGCAGTACTTC.

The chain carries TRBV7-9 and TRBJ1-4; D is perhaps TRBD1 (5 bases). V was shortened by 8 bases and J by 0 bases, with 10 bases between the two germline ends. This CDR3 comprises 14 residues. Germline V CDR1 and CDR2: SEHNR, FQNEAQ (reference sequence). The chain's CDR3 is CASDGGATNEKLFF. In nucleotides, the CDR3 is TGTGCCAGCGACGGGGGGGCAACTAATGAAAAACTGTTTTTT.

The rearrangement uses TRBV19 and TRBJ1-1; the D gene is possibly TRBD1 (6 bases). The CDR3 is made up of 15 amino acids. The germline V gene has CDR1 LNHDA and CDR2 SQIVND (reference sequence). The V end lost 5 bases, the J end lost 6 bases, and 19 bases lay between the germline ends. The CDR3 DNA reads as TGTGCCAGTAGTCCCCCGGGAACAGGGTGGGCTGAAGCTTTCTTT. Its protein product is CASSPPGTGWAEAFF.

For the CDR3, the DNA is TGCAGTGCTAGTATTACTAGGCGGAGTGGCAATCAGCCCCAGCATTTT. It is translated as CSASITRRSGNQPQHF. The V call is TRBV20-1, the J call TRBJ1-5, with D uncertain. V gave up 3 bases and J gave up 2 bases, with 17 bases separating them. Germline CDR1 and CDR2: DFQATT and SNEGSKA (reference sequence). The CDR3 is 16 residues long.

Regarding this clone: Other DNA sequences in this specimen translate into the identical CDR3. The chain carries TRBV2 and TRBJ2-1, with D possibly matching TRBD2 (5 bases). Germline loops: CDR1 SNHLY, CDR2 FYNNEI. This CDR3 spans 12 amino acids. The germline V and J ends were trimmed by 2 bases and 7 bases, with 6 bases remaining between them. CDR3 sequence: CASSERGNEQFF. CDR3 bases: TGTGCCAGCAGTGAACGGGGAAATGAGCAGTTCTTC. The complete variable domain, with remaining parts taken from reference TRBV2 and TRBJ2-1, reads EPEVTQTPSHQVTQMGQEVILRCVPISNHLYFYWYRQILGQKVEFLVSFYNNEISEKSEIFDDQFSVERPDGSNFTLKIRSTKLEDSAMYFCASSERGNEQFFGPGTRLTVL.

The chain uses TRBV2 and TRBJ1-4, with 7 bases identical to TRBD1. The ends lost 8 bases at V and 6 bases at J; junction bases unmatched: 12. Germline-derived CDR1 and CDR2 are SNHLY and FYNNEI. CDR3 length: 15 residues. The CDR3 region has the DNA TGTGCCAGCTTAGCAAGCGTCACAGGGGATGAAAAACTGTTTTTT. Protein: CASLASVTGDEKLFF.

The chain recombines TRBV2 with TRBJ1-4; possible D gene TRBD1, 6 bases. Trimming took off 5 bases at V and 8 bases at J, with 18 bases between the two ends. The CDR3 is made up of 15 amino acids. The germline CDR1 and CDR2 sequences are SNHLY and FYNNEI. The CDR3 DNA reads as TGTGCCAGCAGTTTCCCTACAGGGATAGGGGAAAAACTGTTTTTT. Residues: CASSFPTGIGEKLFF. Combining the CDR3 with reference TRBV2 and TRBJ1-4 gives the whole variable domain EPEVTQTPSHQVTQMGQEVILRCVPISNHLYFYWYRQILGQKVEFLVSFYNNEISEKSEIFDDQFSVERPDGSNFTLKIRSTKLEDSAMYFCASSFPTGIGEKLFFGSGTQLSVL.

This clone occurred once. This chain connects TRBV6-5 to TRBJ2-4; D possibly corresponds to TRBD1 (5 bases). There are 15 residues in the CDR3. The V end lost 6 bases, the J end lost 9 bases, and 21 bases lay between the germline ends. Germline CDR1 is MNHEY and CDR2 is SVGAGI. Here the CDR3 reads CASSPTGFDMGIQYF. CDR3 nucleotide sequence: TGTGCCAGCAGCCCCACAGGTTTCGATATGGGCATTCAGTACTTC.

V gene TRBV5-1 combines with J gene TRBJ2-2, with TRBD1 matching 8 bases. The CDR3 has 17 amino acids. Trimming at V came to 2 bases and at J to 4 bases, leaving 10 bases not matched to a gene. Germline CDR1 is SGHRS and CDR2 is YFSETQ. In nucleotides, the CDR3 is TGCGCCAGCAGCTTACCACGAGGACAGGGTATCACCGGGGAGCTGTTTTTT. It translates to CASSLPRGQGITGELFF.

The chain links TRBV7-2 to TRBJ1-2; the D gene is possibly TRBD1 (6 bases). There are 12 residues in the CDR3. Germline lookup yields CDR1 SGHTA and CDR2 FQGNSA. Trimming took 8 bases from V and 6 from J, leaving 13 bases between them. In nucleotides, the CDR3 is TGTGCCAGCCGGACAGTAGGGAATGGCTACACCTTC. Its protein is CASRTVGNGYTF.

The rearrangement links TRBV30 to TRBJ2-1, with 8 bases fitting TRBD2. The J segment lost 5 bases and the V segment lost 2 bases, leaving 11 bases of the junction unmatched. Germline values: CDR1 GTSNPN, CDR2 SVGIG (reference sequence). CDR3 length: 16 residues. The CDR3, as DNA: TGTGCCTGGAGTCCCCGGGGGGGGTTTACCAACAATGAGCAGTTCTTC. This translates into CAWSPRGGFTNNEQFF.

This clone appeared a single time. The CDR3 nucleotides are TGTGCCAGCAGCTTAGATGGTACAGGCCGTTCACCCCTCCACTTT. It yields the protein CASSLDGTGRSPLHF. The chain employs TRBV7-9 and TRBJ1-6; D possibly corresponds to TRBD1 (5 bases). This CDR3 is 15 amino acids long. Germline V CDR1 and CDR2: SEHNR, FQNEAQ (reference sequence). Trimming took 1 base from V and 9 from J, leaving 13 bases between them. Full variable domain (remainder filled in from reference TRBV7-9 and TRBJ1-6): DTGVSQNPRHKITKRGQNVTFRCDPISEHNRLYWYRQTLGQGPEFLTYFQNEAQLEKSRLLSDRFSAERPKGSFSTLEIQRTEQGDSAMYLCASSLDGTGRSPLHFGNGTRLTVT.

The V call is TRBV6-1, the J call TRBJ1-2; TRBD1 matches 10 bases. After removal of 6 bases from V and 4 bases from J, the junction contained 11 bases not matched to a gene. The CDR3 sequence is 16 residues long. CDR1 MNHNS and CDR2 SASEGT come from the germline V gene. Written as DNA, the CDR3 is TGTGCCAGCAGCGAACTAGGACAGGGGGTTCTCTATGGCTACACCTTC. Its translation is CASSELGQGVLYGYTF.

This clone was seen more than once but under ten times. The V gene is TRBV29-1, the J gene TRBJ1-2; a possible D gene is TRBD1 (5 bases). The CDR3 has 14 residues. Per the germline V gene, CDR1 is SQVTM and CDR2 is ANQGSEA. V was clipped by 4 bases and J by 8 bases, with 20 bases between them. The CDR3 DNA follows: TGCAGCGTTGTAGATCCTGGGGGGTTTTGGGGCTACACCTTC. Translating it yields CSVVDPGGFWGYTF.

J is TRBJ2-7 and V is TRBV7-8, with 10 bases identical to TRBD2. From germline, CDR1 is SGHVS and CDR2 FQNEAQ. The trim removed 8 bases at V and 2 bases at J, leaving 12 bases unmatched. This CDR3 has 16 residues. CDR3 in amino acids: CASGLRVTSGPYEQYF. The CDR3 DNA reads TGTGCCAGCGGATTAAGGGTGACTAGCGGGCCCTACGAGCAGTACTTC. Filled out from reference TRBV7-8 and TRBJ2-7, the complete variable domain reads GAGVSQSPRYKVAKRGQDVALRCDPISGHVSLFWYQQALGQGPEFLTYFQNEAQLDKSGLPSDRFFAERPEGSVSTLKIQRTQQEDSAVYLCASGLRVTSGPYEQYFGPGTRLTVT.

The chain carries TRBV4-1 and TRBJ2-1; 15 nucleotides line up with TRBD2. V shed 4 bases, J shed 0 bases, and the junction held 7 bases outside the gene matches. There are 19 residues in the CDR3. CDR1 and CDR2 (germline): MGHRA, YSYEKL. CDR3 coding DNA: TGCGCCAGCAGCCCGCGGACTAGCGGGGGGGCGAGCTCCTACAATGAGCAGTTCTTC. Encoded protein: CASSPRTSGGASSYNEQFF.

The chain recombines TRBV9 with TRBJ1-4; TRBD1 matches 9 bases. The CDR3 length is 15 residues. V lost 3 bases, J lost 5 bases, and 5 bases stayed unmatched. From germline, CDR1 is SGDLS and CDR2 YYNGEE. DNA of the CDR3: TGTGCCAGCAGCGATCCGGACAGGGGAAATGAAAAACTGTTTTTT. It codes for CASSDPDRGNEKLFF.

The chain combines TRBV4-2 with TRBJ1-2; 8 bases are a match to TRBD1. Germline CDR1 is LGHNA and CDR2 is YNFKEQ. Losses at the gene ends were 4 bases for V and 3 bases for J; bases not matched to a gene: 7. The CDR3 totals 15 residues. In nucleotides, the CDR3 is TGTGCCAGCAGCCCGACAGGGGCCCTTGACTATGGCTACACCTTC. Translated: CASSPTGALDYGYTF.

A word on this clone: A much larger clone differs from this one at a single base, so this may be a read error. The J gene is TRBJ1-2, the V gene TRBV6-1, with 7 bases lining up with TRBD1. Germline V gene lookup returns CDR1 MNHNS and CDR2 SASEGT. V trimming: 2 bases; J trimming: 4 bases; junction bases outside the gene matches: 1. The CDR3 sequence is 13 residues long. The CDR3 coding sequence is TGTGCCAGCAGTGAAACAGGGGTCTATGGCTACACCTTC. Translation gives CASSETGVYGYTF.

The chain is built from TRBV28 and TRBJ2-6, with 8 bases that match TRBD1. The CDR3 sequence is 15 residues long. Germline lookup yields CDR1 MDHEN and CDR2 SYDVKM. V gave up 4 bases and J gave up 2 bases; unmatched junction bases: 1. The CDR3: CASSSTGAGANVLTF. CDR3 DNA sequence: TGTGCCAGCAGTTCGACAGGGGCTGGGGCCAACGTCCTGACTTTC. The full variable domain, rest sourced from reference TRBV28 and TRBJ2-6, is DVKVTQSSRYLVKRTGEKVFLECVQDMDHENMFWYRQDPGLGLRLIYFSYDVKMKEKGDIPEGYSVSREKKERFSLILESASTNQTSMYLCASSSTGAGANVLTFGAGSRLTVL.

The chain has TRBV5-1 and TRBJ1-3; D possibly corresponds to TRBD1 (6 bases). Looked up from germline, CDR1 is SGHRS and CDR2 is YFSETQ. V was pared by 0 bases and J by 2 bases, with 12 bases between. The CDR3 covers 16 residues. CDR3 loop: CASSLDTGFPGNTIYF. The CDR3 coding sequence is TGCGCCAGCAGCTTGGACACAGGGTTTCCTGGAAACACCATATATTTT.